This is a list of T cell receptor beta chains from one sample in a study of T-cell memory formation after mild COVID-19. One entry per CDR3 protein results from TCRdb running MiXCR on the 5' RACE reads. The repertoire includes 150,000 to 200,000 distinct CDR3 sequences, 16% of them detected once, and about 2.1% sits in the top ten. The sequencing sample was made of PBMCs or a T cell subset sorted from them (not recorded which). The receptors shown here come from an adult woman who had mild COVID-19 (a few samples of this study predate the infection). Cell type and time point are not known. The CDR3 runs from the conserved cysteine through the conserved F or W. The order of the fields is D gene, clone size, J gene, V gene, CDR3 DNA, CDR3 protein. D genes are given only for firm matches. Rows may omit the clone size; those that give it use once, few, many or a size class.

D gene: NA; clone size: few; J gene: TRBJ1-1; V gene: TRBV6-1; CDR3 DNA: TGTGCCAGCAGTGAAAGTTCCCTGAGCACTGAAGCTTTCTTT; CDR3 protein: CASSESSLSTEAFF
D gene: NA; clone size: few; J gene: TRBJ2-3; V gene: TRBV20-1; CDR3 DNA: TGCAGTGCAACAGGACCGACAGATACGCAGTATTTT; CDR3 protein: CSATGPTDTQYF
D gene: NA; clone size: few; J gene: TRBJ2-7; V gene: TRBV18; CDR3 DNA: TGTGCCAGCTCACAGCCGGGACTTCAGTACTTC; CDR3 protein: CASSQPGLQYF
D gene: NA; clone size: few; J gene: TRBJ2-3; V gene: TRBV5-4; CDR3 DNA: TGTGCCAGCAGCTCCCTTTCGGGGGGCTTCACAGATACGCAGTATTTT; CDR3 protein: CASSSLSGGFTDTQYF
D gene: TRBD1; clone size: few; J gene: TRBJ2-7; V gene: TRBV20-1; CDR3 DNA: TGCAGTGCTAGAATTGGGACAGGGGTTTCAAAAGAGCAGTACTTC; CDR3 protein: CSARIGTGVSKEQYF
D gene: TRBD1; clone size: NA; J gene: TRBJ2-1; V gene: TRBV24-1; CDR3 DNA: TGTGCCACCAGTGAGGCGGGACAGGCATACAATGAGCAGTTCTTC; CDR3 protein: CATSEAGQAYNEQFF
D gene: NA; clone size: few; J gene: TRBJ2-7; V gene: TRBV30; CDR3 DNA: TGTGCCTGGAGTGCCCCCGGGCTCAGGTCCTACGAGCAGTACTTC; CDR3 protein: CAWSAPGLRSYEQYF
D gene: NA; clone size: few; J gene: TRBJ1-1; V gene: TRBV28; CDR3 DNA: TGTGCCAGCAGTTCCGGGGGGACGCCTGAAGCTTTCTTT; CDR3 protein: CASSSGGTPEAFF
D gene: NA; clone size: NA; J gene: TRBJ2-3; V gene: TRBV5-1; CDR3 DNA: TGCGCCAGCATCACGGGACGGTCGTCCACAGATACGCAGTATTTT; CDR3 protein: CASITGRSSTDTQYF
D gene: NA; clone size: NA; J gene: TRBJ2-5; V gene: TRBV4-1; CDR3 DNA: TGCGCCAGCAGTAACCCCGGTCGGCTCCCCATGAGGCAAGAGACCCAGTACTTC; CDR3 protein: CASSNPGRLPMRQETQYF
D gene: TRBD2; clone size: NA; J gene: TRBJ2-7; V gene: TRBV7-2; CDR3 DNA: TGTGCCAGCAGCTTAGCAACCCTAGCGGGAGGCGAGCAGTACTTC; CDR3 protein: CASSLATLAGGEQYF
D gene: NA; clone size: few; J gene: TRBJ1-4; V gene: TRBV20-1; CDR3 DNA: TGCAGTGCTAGAGATCGGCAGGACCTATTT; CDR3 protein: CSARDRQDLF
D gene: NA; clone size: few; J gene: TRBJ2-5; V gene: TRBV7-7; CDR3 DNA: TGTGCTAGCAGCTTAGCGGCAAAGCAAGAGACCCAGTACTTC; CDR3 protein: CASSLAAKQETQYF
D gene: NA; clone size: NA; J gene: TRBJ2-7; V gene: TRBV18; CDR3 DNA: TGTGCCAGCTCACGAACCCGGGACAACTACGAGCAGTACTTC; CDR3 protein: CASSRTRDNYEQYF
D gene: TRBD1; clone size: few; J gene: TRBJ2-3; V gene: TRBV12-3/TRBV12-4; CDR3 DNA: TGTGCCAGCAGTTTGGGGGACAGGGTAGGAGATACGCAGTATTTT; CDR3 protein: CASSLGDRVGDTQYF
D gene: NA; clone size: few; J gene: TRBJ2-4; V gene: TRBV12-3/TRBV12-4; CDR3 DNA: TGTGCCAGCAGTTTCGCAATAGCCAAAAACATTCAGTACTTC; CDR3 protein: CASSFAIAKNIQYF
D gene: NA; clone size: NA; J gene: TRBJ2-7; V gene: TRBV15; CDR3 DNA: TGTGCCACCAGCAGCGGACGGGGCTCGTCCTACGAGCAGTACTTC; CDR3 protein: CATSSGRGSSYEQYF
D gene: TRBD1; clone size: once; J gene: TRBJ1-6; V gene: TRBV12-3/TRBV12-4; CDR3 DNA: TGTGCCAGCAGTCAGGACAGGGGGCCCTCACCCCTCCACTTT; CDR3 protein: CASSQDRGPSPLHF
D gene: TRBD2; clone size: NA; J gene: TRBJ2-3; V gene: TRBV7-2; CDR3 DNA: TGTGCCAGCAGAGCTCGGGCGGGAGGCGTCACAGATACGCAGTATTTT; CDR3 protein: CASRARAGGVTDTQYF
D gene: TRBD1; clone size: few; J gene: TRBJ2-1; V gene: TRBV5-8; CDR3 DNA: TGTGCCAGCAGCTTTGGGGACAGGGACCACAATGAGCAGTTCTTC; CDR3 protein: CASSFGDRDHNEQFF
D gene: NA; clone size: few; J gene: TRBJ1-4; V gene: TRBV2; CDR3 DNA: TGTGCCAGCAGAGAAACCCCTTCAGGGGCCGGGGAAAAACTGTTTTTT; CDR3 protein: CASRETPSGAGEKLFF
D gene: NA; clone size: NA; J gene: TRBJ1-5; V gene: TRBV7-2; CDR3 DNA: TGTGCCAGCAGCCAAAAGTGGGTTGGGGGTAGCAATCAGCCCCAGCATTTT; CDR3 protein: CASSQKWVGGSNQPQHF
D gene: NA; clone size: NA; J gene: TRBJ1-2; V gene: TRBV29-1; CDR3 DNA: TGCAGCGTTGGAGGTCAGGAGCACGACTATGGCTACACCTTC; CDR3 protein: CSVGGQEHDYGYTF
D gene: TRBD1; clone size: few; J gene: TRBJ1-4; V gene: TRBV29-1; CDR3 DNA: TGCAGCGTTGCTTCCGGGACAGGGGGGGAAAAACTGTTTTTT; CDR3 protein: CSVASGTGGEKLFF
D gene: TRBD1; clone size: few; J gene: TRBJ2-7; V gene: TRBV6-5; CDR3 DNA: TGTGCCAGCAATACCGGGACAGAAAGGAAGCAGTACTTC; CDR3 protein: CASNTGTERKQYF
D gene: NA; clone size: NA; J gene: TRBJ2-1; V gene: TRBV20-1; CDR3 DNA: TGCAGTGCTTTGGACGATGAGCAGTTCTTC; CDR3 protein: CSALDDEQFF
D gene: NA; clone size: NA; J gene: TRBJ1-1; V gene: TRBV6-4; CDR3 DNA: TGTGCCAGCAGGATGGCAACGAACACTGAAGCTTTCTTT; CDR3 protein: CASRMATNTEAFF
D gene: TRBD1; clone size: NA; J gene: TRBJ2-7; V gene: TRBV6-1; CDR3 DNA: TGTGCCAGCAGTGAAGGCTGGACAGGGGACTACGAGCAGTACTTC; CDR3 protein: CASSEGWTGDYEQYF
D gene: TRBD2; clone size: NA; J gene: TRBJ2-5; V gene: TRBV11-3; CDR3 DNA: TGTGCCAGCAGCCAGGTCGGGGGGGCAGGGACCCAGTACTTC; CDR3 protein: CASSQVGGAGTQYF
D gene: TRBD2; clone size: few; J gene: TRBJ2-1; V gene: TRBV7-2; CDR3 DNA: TGTGCCAGCAGCCGCATAGCGGGAGCAGCCAATGAGCAGTTCTTC; CDR3 protein: CASSRIAGAANEQFF
D gene: NA; clone size: NA; J gene: TRBJ2-5; V gene: TRBV12-3/TRBV12-4; CDR3 DNA: TGTGCCAGCAGTTTATCAGGCGGTGAAGAGACCCAGTACTTC; CDR3 protein: CASSLSGGEETQYF
D gene: NA; clone size: many; J gene: TRBJ2-2; V gene: TRBV5-1; CDR3 DNA: TGCGCCAGCAGCTTGGGGGACACCGGGGAGCTGTTTTTT; CDR3 protein: CASSLGDTGELFF
D gene: NA; clone size: few; J gene: TRBJ1-2; V gene: TRBV12-3/TRBV12-4; CDR3 DNA: TGTGCCAGCAGTTTAGACAGGGTCCGGGGCTACACCTTC; CDR3 protein: CASSLDRVRGYTF
D gene: NA; clone size: NA; J gene: TRBJ1-3; V gene: TRBV7-6; CDR3 DNA: TGTGCCAGCAGCCCAATTGGGGGGTTCAGTGGAAACACCATATATTTT; CDR3 protein: CASSPIGGFSGNTIYF
D gene: NA; clone size: NA; J gene: TRBJ1-4; V gene: TRBV6-5; CDR3 DNA: TGTGCCAGCAGTTACTCGCCGGCGCAGGGTGAAAAACTGTTTTTT; CDR3 protein: CASSYSPAQGEKLFF
D gene: NA; clone size: NA; J gene: TRBJ1-5; V gene: TRBV20-1; CDR3 DNA: TGCAGTGCCGAAAAGGGACTGCCGAGCGGTCAGCCCCAGCATTTT; CDR3 protein: CSAEKGLPSGQPQHF
D gene: TRBD2; clone size: few; J gene: TRBJ2-1; V gene: TRBV12-3/TRBV12-4; CDR3 DNA: TGTGCCAGCAGCTTTTCGACTAGCGGGGTCCCCTACAATGAGCAGTTCTTC; CDR3 protein: CASSFSTSGVPYNEQFF
D gene: NA; clone size: NA; J gene: TRBJ1-1; V gene: TRBV18; CDR3 DNA: TGTGCCAGCTCACCCCCTTATGAAAGAACTGAAGCTTTCTTT; CDR3 protein: CASSPPYERTEAFF
D gene: TRBD2; clone size: NA; J gene: TRBJ2-2; V gene: TRBV7-2; CDR3 DNA: TGTGCCAGCAGCCCCCACCAGGCCGGGACTAGCGGGTTCACCGGGGAGCTGTTTTTT; CDR3 protein: CASSPHQAGTSGFTGELFF
D gene: NA; clone size: NA; J gene: TRBJ2-3; V gene: TRBV7-2; CDR3 DNA: TGTGCCAGCAGCTTAGTTCGGGGCACAGATACGCAGTATTTT; CDR3 protein: CASSLVRGTDTQYF